The rows below give T cell receptor beta chains drawn from one sample of a study of control samples from healthy donors and cancer patients. Sequencing used immunoSEQ multiplex PCR; TCRdb keeps in-frame clones, though not all of them. The repertoire consists of 90,000 to 110,000 clones, with 90% occurring once and the leading ten covering 4.4%. What was sequenced was blood. The receptors shown here come from a human donor in good health. The donor label of this sample is uncertain. CDR3s include the opening cysteine and the closing phenylalanine or tryptophan. The order of the fields is J gene, CDR3 length, V gene, clone size, D gene, CDR3 DNA, CDR3 protein. A D gene is named only where the DNA matches it firmly. Clone size, where shown, is once, few, many, or a class for clones that have expanded.

TRBJ1-1 17 TRBV9 NA NA TGTGCCAGCAGCGGTGGGCTGAAGGCGGCCGGGGACACTGAAGCTTTCTTT CASSGGLKAAGDTEAFF
TRBJ1-4 13 TRBV6-4 NA NA TGTGCCAGCAATAGGGCGGGGTATGAAAAACTGTTTTTT CASNRAGYEKLFF
TRBJ1-1 14 TRBV6-1 NA NA TGTGCCAGCAGTGAGATGGGCTCGGGCACTGAAGCTTTCTTT CASSEMGSGTEAFF
TRBJ1-2 13 TRBV2 few NA TGTGCCAGCAGTGAAGCGCTGTTCTATGGCTACACCTTC CASSEALFYGYTF
TRBJ2-2 17 TRBV19 NA TRBD2 TGTGCCAGTAGTATAGGGGCTAGCGGGGGTCTCACCGGGGAGCTGTTTTTT CASSIGASGGLTGELFF
TRBJ1-1 12 TRBV29-1 NA NA TGCGCGTCCGTCCGGGGGGTTAGTGAAGCTTTCTTT CASVRGVSEAFF
TRBJ2-7 13 TRBV2 NA NA TGTGCCAGCAGCAGGGATACCTCCTACGAGCAGTACTTC CASSRDTSYEQYF
TRBJ1-1 14 TRBV11-2 NA NA TGTGCCAGCAGCTTAGAAGGATGGGGATCTTTACCTTTCTTT CASSLEGWGSLPFF
TRBJ2-3 12 TRBV10-3 NA NA TGTGCCACAACGGGTAGCACAGATACGCAGTATTTT CATTGSTDTQYF
TRBJ2-1 15 TRBV12-5 NA NA TGTGCTAGTGGCCAAATGGGAGGTTCCTACAATGAGCAGTTCTTC CASGQMGGSYNEQFF
TRBJ1-1 17 TRBV19 NA NA TGTGCCAGTAGTATAGTTTTTTGGGAGACCATGAACACTGAAGCTTTCTTT CASSIVFWETMNTEAFF
TRBJ1-4 13 TRBV2 NA TRBD1 TGTGCCAGCAGCCTGGACAGGGCAGAAAAACTGTTTTTT CASSLDRAEKLFF
TRBJ1-5 17 TRBV21-1 NA NA NA CASSKGRVGRGNQPQHF